This T cell receptor (beta chain) was retrieved from a study of blood T cell repertoires in COVID-19. This CDR3 spans 12 amino acids. Germline V CDR1 and CDR2: SQVTM, ANQGSEA. V shed 7 bases and J 4 bases; nucleotides not matched to a gene: 5. Produced via immunoSEQ multiplex PCR; TCRdb's table is partial and in-frame only. The table has some 9,000 clones, 80% to 95% seen once. This TCR derives from a woman between 50 and 59 years old with active COVID-19. V usage is TRBV29-1 and J usage is TRBJ1-1, with 8 bases matching TRBD1. The sample taken for sequencing was peripheral blood. DNA for the CDR3: TGCAGCGCCCAGGGGGCGCGCACTGAAGCTTTCTTT. Translating it yields CSAQGARTEAFF.